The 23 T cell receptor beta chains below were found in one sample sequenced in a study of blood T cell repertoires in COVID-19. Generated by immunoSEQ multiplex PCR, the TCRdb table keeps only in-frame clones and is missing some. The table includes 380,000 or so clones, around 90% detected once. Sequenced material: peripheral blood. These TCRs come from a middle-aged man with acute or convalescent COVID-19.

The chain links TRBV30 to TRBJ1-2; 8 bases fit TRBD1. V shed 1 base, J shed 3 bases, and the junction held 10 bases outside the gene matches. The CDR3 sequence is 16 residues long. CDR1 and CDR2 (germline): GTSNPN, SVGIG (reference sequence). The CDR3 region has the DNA TGTGCCTGGAGTGGACTAGGACAGGGAATTTACTATGGCTACACCTTC. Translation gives CAWSGLGQGIYYGYTF.

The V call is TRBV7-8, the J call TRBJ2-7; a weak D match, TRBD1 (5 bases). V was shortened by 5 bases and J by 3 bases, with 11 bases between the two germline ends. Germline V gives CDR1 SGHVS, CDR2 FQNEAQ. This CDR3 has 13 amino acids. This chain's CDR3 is CASSPHDSYEQYF. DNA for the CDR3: TGTGCCAGCAGCCCTCATGACAGCTACGAGCAGTACTTC.

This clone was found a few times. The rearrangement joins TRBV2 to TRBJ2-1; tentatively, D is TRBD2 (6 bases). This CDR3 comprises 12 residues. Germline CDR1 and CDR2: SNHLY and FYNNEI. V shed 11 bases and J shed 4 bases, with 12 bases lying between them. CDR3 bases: TGTGCCTCCTCCGGAGGGTACAATGAGCAGTTCTTC. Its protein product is CASSGGYNEQFF.

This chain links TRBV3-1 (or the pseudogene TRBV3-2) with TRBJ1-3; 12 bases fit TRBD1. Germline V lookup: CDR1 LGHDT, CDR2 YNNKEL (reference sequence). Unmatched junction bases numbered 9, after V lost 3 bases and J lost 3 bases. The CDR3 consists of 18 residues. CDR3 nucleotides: TGTGCCAGCAGCCACACCCCCGGGACAGGGGGCCGTGGAAACACCATATATTTT. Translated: CASSHTPGTGGRGNTIYF.

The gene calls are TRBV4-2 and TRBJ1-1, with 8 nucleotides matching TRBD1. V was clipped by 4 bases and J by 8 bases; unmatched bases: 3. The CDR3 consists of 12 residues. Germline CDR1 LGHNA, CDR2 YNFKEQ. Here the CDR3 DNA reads TGTGCCAGCAGCCGGCAGGGGGCGGAAGCTTTCTTT. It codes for CASSRQGAEAFF.

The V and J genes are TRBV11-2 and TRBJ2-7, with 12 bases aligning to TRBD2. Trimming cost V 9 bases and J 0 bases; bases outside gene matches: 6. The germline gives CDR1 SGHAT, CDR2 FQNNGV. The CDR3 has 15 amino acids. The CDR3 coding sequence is TGTGCCAGTAGCGGACTAGCGGGATTCTCCTACGAGCAGTACTTC. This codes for CASSGLAGFSYEQYF.

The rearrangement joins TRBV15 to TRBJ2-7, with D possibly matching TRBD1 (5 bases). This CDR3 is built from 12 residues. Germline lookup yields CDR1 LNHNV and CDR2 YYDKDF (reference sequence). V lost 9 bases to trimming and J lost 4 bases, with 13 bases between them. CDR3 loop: CATSLAGYEQYF. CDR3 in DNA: TGTGCCACTTCGTTAGCAGGGTACGAGCAGTACTTC. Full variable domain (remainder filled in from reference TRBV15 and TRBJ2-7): DAMVIQNPRYQVTQFGKPVTLSCSQTLNHNVMYWYQQKSSQAPKLLFHYYDKDFNNEADTPDNFQSRRPNTSFCFLDIRSPGLGDTAMYLCATSLAGYEQYFGPGTRLTVT.

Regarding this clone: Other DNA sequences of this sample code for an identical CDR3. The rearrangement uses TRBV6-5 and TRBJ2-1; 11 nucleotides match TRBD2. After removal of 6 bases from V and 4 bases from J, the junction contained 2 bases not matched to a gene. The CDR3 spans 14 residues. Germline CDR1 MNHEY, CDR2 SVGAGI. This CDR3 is CASSGTSGYNEQFF. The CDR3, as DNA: TGTGCCAGCAGCGGGACTAGCGGTTACAATGAGCAGTTCTTC.

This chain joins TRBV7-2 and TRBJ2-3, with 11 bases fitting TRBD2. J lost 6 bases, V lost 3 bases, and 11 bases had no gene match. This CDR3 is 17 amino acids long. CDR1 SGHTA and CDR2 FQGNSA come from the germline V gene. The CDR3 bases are TGTGCCAGCAGCTTTAGCGTTAGCGGGGGGGCACTTGATACGCAGTATTTT. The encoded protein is CASSFSVSGGALDTQYF.

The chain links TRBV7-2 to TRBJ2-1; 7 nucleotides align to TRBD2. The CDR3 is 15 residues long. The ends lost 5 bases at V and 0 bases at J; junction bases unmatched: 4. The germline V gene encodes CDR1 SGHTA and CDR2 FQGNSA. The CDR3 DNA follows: TGTGCCAGCAGCCAGACGGGGGGCTCCTACAATGAGCAGTTCTTC. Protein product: CASSQTGGSYNEQFF.

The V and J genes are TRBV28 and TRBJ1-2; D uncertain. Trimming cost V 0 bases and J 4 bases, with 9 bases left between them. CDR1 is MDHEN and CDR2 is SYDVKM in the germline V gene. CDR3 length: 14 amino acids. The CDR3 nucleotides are TGTGCCAGCAGTTTATGGTCCAGGCTCTATGGCTACACCTTC. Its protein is CASSLWSRLYGYTF.

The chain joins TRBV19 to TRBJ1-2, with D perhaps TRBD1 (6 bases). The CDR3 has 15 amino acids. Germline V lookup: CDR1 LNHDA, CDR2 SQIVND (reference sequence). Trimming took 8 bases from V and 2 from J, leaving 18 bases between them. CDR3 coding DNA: TGTGCCAGTCAAGCGTCAAGGGGGGGGAACTATGGCTACACCTTC. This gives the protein CASQASRGGNYGYTF.

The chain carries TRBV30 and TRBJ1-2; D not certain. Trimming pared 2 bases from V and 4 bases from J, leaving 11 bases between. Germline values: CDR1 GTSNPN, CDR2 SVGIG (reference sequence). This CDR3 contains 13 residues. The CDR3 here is CAWSSSRLYGYTF. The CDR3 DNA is TGTGCCTGGAGTTCAAGCCGTCTCTATGGCTACACCTTC.

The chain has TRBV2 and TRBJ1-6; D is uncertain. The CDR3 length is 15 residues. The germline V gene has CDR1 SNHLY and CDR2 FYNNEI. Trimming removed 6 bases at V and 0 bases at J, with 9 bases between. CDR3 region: CASRRESSYNSPLHF. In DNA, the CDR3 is TGTGCCAGCAGGAGAGAAAGCTCCTATAATTCACCCCTCCACTTT.

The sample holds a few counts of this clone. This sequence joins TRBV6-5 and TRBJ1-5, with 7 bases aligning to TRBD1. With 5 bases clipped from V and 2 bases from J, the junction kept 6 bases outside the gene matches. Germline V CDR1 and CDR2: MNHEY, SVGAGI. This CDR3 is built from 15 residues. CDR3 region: CASSRQGNGNQPQHF. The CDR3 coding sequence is TGTGCCAGCAGTAGACAGGGTAACGGCAATCAGCCCCAGCATTTT.

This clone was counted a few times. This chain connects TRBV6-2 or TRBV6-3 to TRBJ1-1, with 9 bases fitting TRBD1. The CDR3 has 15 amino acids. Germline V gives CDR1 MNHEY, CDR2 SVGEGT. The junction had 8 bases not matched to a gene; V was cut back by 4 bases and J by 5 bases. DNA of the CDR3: TGTGCCAGCAGTTCCCCGGGACAGGGTCTGACTGAAGCTTTCTTT. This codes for CASSSPGQGLTEAFF.

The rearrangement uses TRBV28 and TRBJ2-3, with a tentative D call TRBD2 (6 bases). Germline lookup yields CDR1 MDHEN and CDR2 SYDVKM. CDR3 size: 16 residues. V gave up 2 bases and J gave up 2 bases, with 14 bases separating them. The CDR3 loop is CASSLIGAGYTDTQYF. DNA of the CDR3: TGTGCCAGCAGTTTAATCGGGGCGGGGTACACAGATACGCAGTATTTT.

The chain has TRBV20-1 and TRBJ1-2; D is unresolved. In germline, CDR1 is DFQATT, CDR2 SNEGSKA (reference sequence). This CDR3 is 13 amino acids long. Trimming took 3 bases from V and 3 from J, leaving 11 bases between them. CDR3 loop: CSASMYSHYGYTF. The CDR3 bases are TGCAGTGCTAGTATGTACAGCCACTATGGCTACACCTTC.

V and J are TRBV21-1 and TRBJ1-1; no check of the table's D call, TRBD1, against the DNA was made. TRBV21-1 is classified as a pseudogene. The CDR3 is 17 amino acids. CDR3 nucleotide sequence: TGTGCCAGCAGCAAAGTAGAGTCGGACAGGAGGGGAACTGAAGCTTTCTTT. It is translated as CASSKVESDRRGTEAFF.

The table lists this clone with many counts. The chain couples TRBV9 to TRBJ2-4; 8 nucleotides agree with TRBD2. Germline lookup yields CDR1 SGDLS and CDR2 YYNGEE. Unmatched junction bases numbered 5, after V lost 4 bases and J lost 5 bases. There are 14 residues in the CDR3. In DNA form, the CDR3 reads TGTGCCAGCAGCTCCCAACTAGCGGAAAACATTCAGTACTTC. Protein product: CASSSQLAENIQYF. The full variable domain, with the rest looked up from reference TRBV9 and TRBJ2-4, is DSGVTQTPKHLITATGQRVTLRCSPRSGDLSVYWYQQSLDQGLQFLIQYYNGEERAKGNILERFSAQQFPDLHSELNLSSLELGDSALYFCASSSQLAENIQYFGAGTRLSVL.

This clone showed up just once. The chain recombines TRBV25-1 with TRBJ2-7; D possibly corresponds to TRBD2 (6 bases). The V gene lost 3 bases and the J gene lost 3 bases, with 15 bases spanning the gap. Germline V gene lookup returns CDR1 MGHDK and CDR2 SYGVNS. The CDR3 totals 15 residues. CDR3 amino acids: CASSEGGRGLYEQYF. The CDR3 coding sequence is TGTGCCAGCAGTGAGGGGGGACGGGGACTCTACGAGCAGTACTTC.

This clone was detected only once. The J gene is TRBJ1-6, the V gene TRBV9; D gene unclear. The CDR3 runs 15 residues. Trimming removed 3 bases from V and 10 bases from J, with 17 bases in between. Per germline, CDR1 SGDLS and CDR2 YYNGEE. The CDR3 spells CASSEAGSEGSPLHF. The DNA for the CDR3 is TGTGCCAGCAGCGAAGCCGGGTCCGAGGGATCACCCCTCCACTTT. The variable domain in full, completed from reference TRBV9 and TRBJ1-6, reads DSGVTQTPKHLITATGQRVTLRCSPRSGDLSVYWYQQSLDQGLQFLIQYYNGEERAKGNILERFSAQQFPDLHSELNLSSLELGDSALYFCASSEAGSEGSPLHFGNGTRLTVT.

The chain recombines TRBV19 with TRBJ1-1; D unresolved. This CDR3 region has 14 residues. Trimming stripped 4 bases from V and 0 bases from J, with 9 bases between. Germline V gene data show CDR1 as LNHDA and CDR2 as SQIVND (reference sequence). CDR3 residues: CASSKRSLNTEAFF. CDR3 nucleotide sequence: TGTGCCAGTAGTAAACGCAGTTTGAACACTGAAGCTTTCTTT.